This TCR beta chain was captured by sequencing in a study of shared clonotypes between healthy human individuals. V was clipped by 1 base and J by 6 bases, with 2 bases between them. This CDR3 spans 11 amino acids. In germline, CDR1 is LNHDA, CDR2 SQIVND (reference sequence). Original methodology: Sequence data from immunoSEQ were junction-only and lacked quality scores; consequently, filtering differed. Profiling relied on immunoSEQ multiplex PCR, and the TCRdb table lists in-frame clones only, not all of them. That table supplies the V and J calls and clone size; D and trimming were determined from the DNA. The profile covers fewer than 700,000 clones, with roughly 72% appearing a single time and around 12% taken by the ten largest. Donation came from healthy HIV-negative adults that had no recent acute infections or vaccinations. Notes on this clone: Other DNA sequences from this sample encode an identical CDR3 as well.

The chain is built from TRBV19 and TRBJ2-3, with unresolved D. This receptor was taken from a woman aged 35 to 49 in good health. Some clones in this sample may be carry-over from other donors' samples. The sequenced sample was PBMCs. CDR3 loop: CASSIGDTQYF. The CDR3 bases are TGTGCCAGTAGTATAGGTGATACGCAGTATTTT.